This T cell receptor (beta chain) was obtained from a study of blood T cell repertoires in COVID-19. The wider study: Specimens from acute and convalescent COVID-19 originated in the United States, Italy and Spain. In each case, the material was cDNA or gDNA derived from T cells, B-cell-depleted T cells, or PBMCs.

The protocol was immunoSEQ multiplex PCR, while the TCRdb copy is restricted to in-frame clones and leaves out a portion. This table holds some 99,000 clones, over 80% found once. Germline assignment: CDR1 SGHRS and CDR2 YFSETQ. Trimming left V 3 bases short and J 9 bases short, with 12 bases between. The CDR3 has 12 residues. Sequencing input: peripheral blood. The clonotype originates from a woman in her sixties with acute or convalescent COVID-19. The chain uses TRBV5-1 and TRBJ1-1; D is unclear. CDR3 residues: CASSYGVNQAFF. For the CDR3, the DNA is TGCGCCAGCAGCTACGGTGTTAACCAAGCTTTCTTT.